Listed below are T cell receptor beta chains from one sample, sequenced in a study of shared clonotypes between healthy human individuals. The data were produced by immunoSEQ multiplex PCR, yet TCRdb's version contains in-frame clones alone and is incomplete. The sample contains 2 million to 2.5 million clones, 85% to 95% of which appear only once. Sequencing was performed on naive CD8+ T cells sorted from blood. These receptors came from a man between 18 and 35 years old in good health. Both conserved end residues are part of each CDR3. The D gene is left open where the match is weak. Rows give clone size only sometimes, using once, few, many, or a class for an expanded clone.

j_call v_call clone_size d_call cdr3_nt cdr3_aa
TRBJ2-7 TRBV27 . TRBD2 TGTGCCAGCAGTTCCAGCGGGGGGGAACTTTCCTACGAGCAGTACTTC CASSSSGGELSYEQYF
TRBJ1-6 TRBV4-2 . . TGTGCCAGCAGCCAAGCGGGTCCCAGGGCCAATTCACCCCTCCACTTT CASSQAGPRANSPLHF
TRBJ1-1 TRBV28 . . TGTGCCAGCAGAATTGAAACTGAAGCTTTCTTT CASRIETEAFF
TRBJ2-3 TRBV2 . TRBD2 TGTGCCAGCGGCCCCGGGACTAGGAGGGGAGATACGCAGTATTTT CASGPGTRRGDTQYF
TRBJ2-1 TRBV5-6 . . TGTGCCAGCATTCACTACAATGAGCAGTTCTTC CASIHYNEQFF
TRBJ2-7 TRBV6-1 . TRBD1 TGTGCCAGCAGTTTGGACAGGTTATACGAGCAGTACTTC CASSLDRLYEQYF
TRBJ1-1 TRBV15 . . TGTGCCACCAGCAGTATTCTAAACAGCTTGACTGAAGCTTTCTTT CATSSILNSLTEAFF
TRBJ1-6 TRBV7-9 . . TGTGCCAGCAGCTTAGCGGGTCGGGGTGCAGGGTCACCCCTCCACTTT CASSLAGRGAGSPLHF
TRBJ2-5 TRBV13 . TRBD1 TGTGCCAGCCGTGCGCGCAGGGGGTTCGAGACCCAGTACTTC CASRARRGFETQYF
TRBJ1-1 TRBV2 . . TGTGCCAGCAGCGCTACCCCCCGGACTGAAGCTTTCTTT CASSATPRTEAFF
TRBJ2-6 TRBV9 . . TGTGCCAGCAGCGTAGCTCGACGCTCTGGGGCCAACGTCCTGACTTTC CASSVARRSGANVLTF
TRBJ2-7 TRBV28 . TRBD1 TGTGCCAGCAGTTCGGCACAGGGGGCTTGGGGGGGCCGATACGAGCAGTACTTC CASSSAQGAWGGRYEQYF
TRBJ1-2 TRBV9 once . TGTGCCAGCAGTGAACATCTAGCTAACTATGGCTACACCTTC CASSEHLANYGYTF
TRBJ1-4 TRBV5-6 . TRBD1 TGTGCCAGCAGCTTGGGGACAGGGGGCCAACTGTTTTTT CASSLGTGGQLFF
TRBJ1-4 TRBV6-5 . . TGTGCCAGCGGTAGGACAGATATAGAAAAACTGTTTTTT CASGRTDIEKLFF
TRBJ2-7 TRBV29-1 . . TGCAGCGTTGAAACAGGGAAGACTCTCCACGAGCAGTACTTC CSVETGKTLHEQYF
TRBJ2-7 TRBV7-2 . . TGTGCCAGCAGCTCGCCGGGACAACTCTACGAGCAGTACTTC CASSSPGQLYEQYF
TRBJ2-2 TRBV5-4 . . TGTGCCAGCAGCCCCGGCACAGGGACCGGGGAGCTGTTTTTT CASSPGTGTGELFF
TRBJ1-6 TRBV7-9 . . TGTGCCAGCAGCTTTGGGGGTGGTAATAATTCACCCCTCCACTTT CASSFGGGNNSPLHF
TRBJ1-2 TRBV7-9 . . TGTGCCAGCAGCCAAGGGTCTAACTATGGCTACACCTTC CASSQGSNYGYTF
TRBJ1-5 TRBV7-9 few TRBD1 TGTGCCAGCAGCCCAGGGGGCGGCAATCAGCCCCAGCATTTT CASSPGGGNQPQHF
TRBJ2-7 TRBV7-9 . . TGTGCCAGCAACCAGGGTGGGAATTACTACGAGCAGTACTTC CASNQGGNYYEQYF
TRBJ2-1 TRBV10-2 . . TGCGCCAGCAGTGAGGTCGGGGGAGGTTCCTACAATGAGCAGTTCTTC CASSEVGGGSYNEQFF
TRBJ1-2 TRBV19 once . TGTGCCAGTAGTCCCCCGGACGTACTCTATGGCTACACCTTC CASSPPDVLYGYTF
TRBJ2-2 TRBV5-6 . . TGTGCCAGCAGCTTGGGCCCGAACACCGGGGAGCTGTTTTTT CASSLGPNTGELFF
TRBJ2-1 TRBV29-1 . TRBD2 TGCAGCGTTTGTCCTAGCGGGACCTATGAGCAGTTCTTC CSVCPSGTYEQFF
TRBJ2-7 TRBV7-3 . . TGTGCCAGCAGCTTAGGGGGGCCAACCGAGCAGTACTTC CASSLGGPTEQYF
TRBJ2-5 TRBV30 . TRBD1 TGTGCCTGGAGCGCCGGGACAGACCAAGAGACCCAGTACTTC CAWSAGTDQETQYF
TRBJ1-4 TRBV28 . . TGTGCCAGCAGCATAAGGGGGATACGGGATGAAAAACTGTTTTTT CASSIRGIRDEKLFF
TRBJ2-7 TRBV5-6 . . TGTGCCAGCAGCTTGGGACAAGGGGCCGGGTGGGAGCAGTACTTC CASSLGQGAGWEQYF
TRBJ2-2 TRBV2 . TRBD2 TGTGCCAGCAGGGTAGCGGGAGAAGGATCGAACACCGGGGAGCTGTTTTTT CASRVAGEGSNTGELFF